The 24 T cell receptor beta chains reported below all come from one sample, sequenced in a study of CD8 T cells in ankylosing spondylitis (dated by TCRdb to 2016 to 2017). Library generation was performed with 5' RACE. Reads for this sample came from an Illumina HiSeq 2500. The public reads were reprocessed in TCRdb via fastp at Q25 and MiXCR, keeping in-frame beta chains. One record per CDR3 amino acid sequence lists the most common genes and DNA. The sample table records approximately 250,000 distinct CDR3 sequences; 32% of these occur just once. The leading ten clones occupy approximately 4.6% of the sample. The sequenced material came from blood, either unsorted or a sorted T cell fraction (not recorded which). All receptors come from a male donor with ankylosing spondylitis or in good health (not recorded which).

This clonotype has only a few counts. The genes are TRBV7-2 and TRBJ1-4, with D maybe TRBD1 (6 bases). The germline V gene encodes CDR1 SGHTA and CDR2 FQGNSA. The CDR3 consists of 12 residues. V shed 4 bases and J shed 13 bases, with 13 bases lying between them. CDR3 DNA sequence: TGTGCCAGCAGCTACCGGCAGGGGTTACTGTTTTTT. It is translated as CASSYRQGLLFF.

This chain joins TRBV20-1 and TRBJ1-2; 7 positions match TRBD1. There are 12 residues in the CDR3. Germline CDR1 reads DFQATT; CDR2 reads SNEGSKA (reference sequence). The DNA for the CDR3 is TGCGGCTCAGGGACAGTTAAGGGTGGCTACACCTTC. This sequence encodes CGSGTVKGGYTF.

The chain couples TRBV6-5 to TRBJ1-2, with D uncertain. Per germline, CDR1 MNHEY and CDR2 SVGAGI. The CDR3 length is 15 residues. The ends were cut back, 0 bases at V and 0 bases at J, with 8 bases in the middle. This CDR3 reads CASSYSQESNYGYTF. CDR3 nucleotide sequence: TGTGCCAGCAGTTACTCCCAGGAATCTAACTATGGCTACACCTTC.

The chain is built from TRBV6-5 and TRBJ2-7; D gene ambiguous. Germline lookup yields CDR1 MNHEY and CDR2 SVGAGI. V lost 0 bases, J lost 6 bases, and 18 bases lay in between. The CDR3 has 16 residues. The CDR3 spells CASSYSATAPVREQYF. In DNA form, the CDR3 reads TGTGCCAGCAGTTACTCGGCAACAGCCCCCGTTCGCGAGCAGTACTTC.

This clonotype was seen more than once but under ten times. The V gene is TRBV12-3 or TRBV12-4, the J gene TRBJ2-2, with D hard to call. V was cut by 5 bases and J by 5 bases, with 3 bases left in between. The length of the CDR3 is 11 residues. The CDR3 protein is CASSQTGELFF. DNA for the CDR3: TGTGCCAGCAGTCAAACCGGGGAGCTGTTTTTT.

The chain has TRBV3-1 and TRBJ1-3; D is undetermined. From germline, CDR1 is LGHDT and CDR2 YNNKEL (reference sequence). The CDR3 loop spans 15 amino acids. Trimming left V 0 bases short and J 8 bases short, with 14 bases between. CDR3 in DNA: TGTGCCAGCAGCCAAGAAAACCGGGCCGGGGACACCATATATTTT. Its protein product is CASSQENRAGDTIYF.

The rearrangement joins TRBV9 to TRBJ2-5; D remains ambiguous. The V end was cut by 1 base, the J end by 2 bases, with 12 bases between. The CDR3 has 15 residues. In germline, CDR1 is SGDLS, CDR2 YYNGEE. CDR3 nucleotide sequence: TGTGCCAGCAGCGTAAGTCCGGTGAGACAAGAGACCCAGTACTTC. It encodes CASSVSPVRQETQYF.

This clonotype was seen more than once but under ten times. The chain couples TRBV12-3 or TRBV12-4 to TRBJ2-5; TRBD1 matches at 8 bases. With V trimmed by 3 bases and J by 4 bases, 7 bases remained unmatched. The CDR3 has 15 residues. The CDR3 sequence is CASSFRQGSGETQYF. Written as DNA, the CDR3 is TGTGCCAGCAGTTTCCGACAGGGGTCAGGAGAGACCCAGTACTTC.

This clonotype was seen only a few times. The rearrangement links TRBV6-1 to TRBJ1-4; 10 bases are shared with TRBD1. CDR1 and CDR2 from the germline V gene are MNHNS and SASEGT. The length of the CDR3 is 14 residues. Germline trimming cut 8 bases from V and 8 bases from J; bases unmatched to any gene: 8. This chain's CDR3 is CASADRGYNEKLFF. CDR3 DNA: TGTGCCAGCGCGGACAGGGGGTATAACGAAAAACTGTTTTTT.

This chain links TRBV5-1 with TRBJ1-5; D is perhaps TRBD1 (5 bases). The length of the CDR3 is 17 residues. Looked up from germline, CDR1 is SGHRS and CDR2 is YFSETQ. V was clipped by 0 bases and J by 6 bases, with 19 bases between them. The CDR3, as DNA: TGCGCCAGCAGCTTGGCGCCGAGCCAGGGAGAAGGTCAGCCCCAGCATTTT. This gives the protein CASSLAPSQGEGQPQHF.

This clonotype was seen a few times. This chain uses TRBV10-3 with TRBJ2-1, with 14 bases identical to TRBD2. This CDR3 spans 17 amino acids. The junction had 10 bases not matched to a gene; V was cut back by 11 bases and J by 1 base. Germline V gene lookup returns CDR1 ENHRY and CDR2 SYGVKD. CDR3 bases: TGTGCCTCACAGGGACTAGCGGGGGTTGTGTCCTACAATGAGCAGTTCTTC. Amino acids: CASQGLAGVVSYNEQFF.

The chain has TRBV18 and TRBJ2-7, with 9 bases lining up with TRBD2. The V and J ends lost 0 bases and 0 bases, in that order; junction bases with no gene match: 3. Germline V gives CDR1 KGHSH, CDR2 LQKENI. There are 16 residues in the CDR3. CDR3 residues: CASSPPGRGGSYEQYF. The CDR3 DNA reads as TGTGCCAGCTCACCACCGGGGCGGGGGGGCTCCTACGAGCAGTACTTC.

V gene TRBV5-1 combines with J gene TRBJ2-7; a possible D gene is TRBD2 (6 bases). This CDR3 comprises 14 residues. The V end was cut by 4 bases, the J end by 4 bases, with 15 bases between. CDR1 and CDR2 from the germline V gene are SGHRS and YFSETQ. The DNA for the CDR3 is TGCGCCAGCAGCCCACCGGGACTGAGATACGAGCAGTACTTC. Its protein is CASSPPGLRYEQYF.

The sample holds a few counts of this clonotype. The rearrangement uses TRBV10-3 and TRBJ2-1; 10 nucleotides line up with TRBD2. The CDR3 covers 17 residues. The germline V gene has CDR1 ENHRY and CDR2 SYGVKD. With V trimmed by 6 bases and J by 4 bases, 12 bases remained unmatched. CDR3 in amino acids: CAIRRAGGPDPYNEQFF. The DNA for the CDR3 is TGTGCCATCAGGAGAGCGGGGGGGCCGGATCCTTACAATGAGCAGTTCTTC.

CDR3 sequence: CASRGGPAGTDTQYF. In DNA form, the CDR3 reads TGTGCCAGCAGGGGGGGCCCGGCCGGCACAGATACGCAGTATTTT. This chain uses TRBV27 with TRBJ2-3, with D perhaps given as TRBD1 or TRBD2 (6 bases each). The CDR3 has 15 residues. The V end was cut by 6 bases, the J end by 1 base, with 14 bases between. Per germline, CDR1 MNHEY and CDR2 SMNVEV (reference sequence).

The chain joins TRBV9 to TRBJ2-7; a possible D gene is TRBD2 (7 bases). Germline CDR1 and CDR2: SGDLS and YYNGEE. Trimming took off 7 bases at V and 7 bases at J, with 15 bases between the two ends. The CDR3 is 12 residues long. CDR3 sequence reads: CASGGAVGEQYF. Written as DNA, the CDR3 is TGTGCCAGCGGGGGGGCCGTTGGGGAGCAGTACTTC. Full variable domain (rest looked up from reference TRBV9 and TRBJ2-7): DSGVTQTPKHLITATGQRVTLRCSPRSGDLSVYWYQQSLDQGLQFLIQYYNGEERAKGNILERFSAQQFPDLHSELNLSSLELGDSALYFCASGGAVGEQYFGPGTRLTVT.

The gene calls are TRBV12-3 or TRBV12-4 and TRBJ2-1; D unclear. This CDR3 has 11 amino acids. Deletions cut 6 bases from V and 2 bases from J, with 2 bases between. CDR3 region: CASSTYNEQFF. CDR3 bases: TGTGCCAGCAGCACCTACAATGAGCAGTTCTTC.

In the case of this clonotype: Relative to the germline gene, one junction end is altered; a read error may explain this. The J gene is TRBJ1-1, the V gene TRBV5-6; 7 bases are a match to TRBD1. CDR1 and CDR2 (germline): SGHDT, YYEEEE. This CDR3 has 11 residues. CDR3 loop: CASSLAEGASF. CDR3 coding DNA: TGTGCCAGCAGCTTGGCCGAGGGGGCCTCCTTC.

This clonotype occurred a few times. The rearrangement uses TRBV29-1 and TRBJ2-3, with D possibly TRBD2 on 5 matching bases. Germline V gene sequence: CDR1 SQVTM, CDR2 ANQGSEA. The V end was cut by 3 bases, the J end by 2 bases, with 12 bases between. CDR3 length: 14 amino acids. The CDR3 reads CSVEDRGITDTQYF. CDR3 bases: TGCAGCGTTGAGGATCGGGGAATCACAGATACGCAGTATTTT.

The CDR3: CSASRGIYEQYF. The CDR3 region has the DNA TGCAGTGCTAGTCGGGGGATCTACGAGCAGTACTTC. The chain combines TRBV20-1 with TRBJ2-7; TRBD2 is a possible D gene (6 bases). CDR3 length: 12 residues. V was shortened by 3 bases and J by 3 bases, with 9 bases between the two germline ends. In germline, CDR1 is DFQATT, CDR2 SNEGSKA (reference sequence).

The chain recombines TRBV7-8 with TRBJ2-2; 9 bases match TRBD1. There are 17 residues in the CDR3. Unmatched junction bases numbered 10, after V lost 4 bases and J lost 4 bases. Germline-derived CDR1 and CDR2 are SGHVS and FQNEAQ. The CDR3 here is CASSSGSGQGTTGELFF. The CDR3 bases are TGTGCCAGCAGCTCCGGATCGGGACAGGGTACCACCGGGGAGCTGTTTTTT.

This clonotype occurred a few times. The chain joins TRBV6-5 to TRBJ1-4; 8 bases are shared with TRBD1. The CDR3 runs to 16 residues. V trimming: 4 bases; J trimming: 6 bases; junction bases outside the gene matches: 10. Germline-derived CDR1 and CDR2 are MNHEY and SVGAGI. CDR3 nucleotide sequence: TGTGCCAGCAGTTTGGATTGGGACAGGAAGGATGAAAAACTGTTTTTT. Translated, it gives CASSLDWDRKDEKLFF.

The chain recombines TRBV11-3 with TRBJ2-6; D is ambiguous. The CDR3 sequence is 15 residues long. V was cut by 4 bases and J by 0 bases, with 7 bases left in between. Germline CDR1 SGHNT, CDR2 YENEEA. CDR3 in amino acids: CASSYRSSGANVLTF. The CDR3 DNA sequence: TGTGCCAGCAGCTATCGTAGCTCTGGGGCCAACGTCCTGACTTTC.

The CDR3 loop reads CASSYTRTSSYEQYF. The CDR3 bases are TGTGCCAGCAGTTACACCCGGACGAGCTCCTACGAGCAGTACTTC. This sequence joins TRBV6-5 and TRBJ2-7; D gene unclear. The germline V gene has CDR1 MNHEY and CDR2 SVGAGI. The germline V and J ends were trimmed by 2 bases and 0 bases, with 11 bases remaining between them. The CDR3 runs to 15 residues.